This is a list of T cell receptor beta chains from one sample in a study of blood T cell repertoires in COVID-19. TCRdb's copy holds only in-frame clones and misses some; the assay was immunoSEQ multiplex PCR. The repertoire holds approximately 230,000 clones, with about 90% as singletons. Sequencing was performed on peripheral blood. These receptors all come from a young man with active or convalescent COVID-19. Each CDR3 is given with its conserved first and last residue. Each record gives: clone size, V gene, J gene, D gene, CDR3 DNA, CDR3 protein. The D gene is left open where the match is weak. Expanded clones are given a class, and other clones once, few, many or no size at all.

>-|TRBV7-6|TRBJ2-6|TRBD1
TGTGCCAGCAGCTCCCGGACAGGGGGGGATTCTGGGGCCAACGTCCTGACTTTC
CASSSRTGGDSGANVLTF
>-|TRBV28|TRBJ2-5|TRBD2
TGTGCCAGCAGTCCACCCGCTAGCGGGCCACAAGAGACCCAGTACTTC
CASSPPASGPQETQYF
>-|TRBV7-2|TRBJ2-1|-
TGTGCCAGCAGCTTAGAACCTAGGGGACTCCAATACAATGAGCAGTTCTTC
CASSLEPRGLQYNEQFF
>-|TRBV18|TRBJ1-5|TRBD1
TGTGCCAGCTCACCAAAAACAGGGGTAGGGAATCAGCCCCAGCATTTT
CASSPKTGVGNQPQHF
>-|TRBV29-1|TRBJ1-4|TRBD1
TGCAGCGCCCAAACCAAGCCGACAGGGAGAGTAGAAAAACTGTTTTTT
CSAQTKPTGRVEKLFF
>-|TRBV5-1|TRBJ2-2|-
TGCGCCAGCAGCATCGGGGGTACGAACACCGGGGAGCTGTTTTTT
CASSIGGTNTGELFF
>-|TRBV5-4|TRBJ2-5|TRBD2
TGTGCCAGCAGCTTGGGGGAGGCTAGCGGGGGCCCCAGGGAGACCCAGTACTTC
CASSLGEASGGPRETQYF
>once|TRBV5-1|TRBJ1-2|-
TGCGCCAGCAGCCAAAACAGGGTAGGCGGCTACACCTTC
CASSQNRVGGYTF
>-|TRBV7-8|TRBJ1-4|-
TGTGCCAGCAGCTTAGACAGGGCCCGTGAAAAACTGTTTTTT
CASSLDRAREKLFF
>many|TRBV7-3|TRBJ2-7|TRBD1
TGTGCCAGCAGCCCGGACAGGGTCGAGCAGTACTTC
CASSPDRVEQYF
>-|TRBV4-3|TRBJ2-2|-
TGCGCCAGCAGCCCCGGGACTCAGAACACCGGGGAGCTGTTTTTT
CASSPGTQNTGELFF
>-|TRBV28|TRBJ1-5|-
TGTGCCAGCAGTTTGATAGGTAGTAGTGGAGAAAATCAGCCCCAGCATTTT
CASSLIGSSGENQPQHF
>once|TRBV30|TRBJ2-5|-
TGTGCCTGGAGTGTAGGGGGAGCGACCCAGTACTTC
CAWSVGGATQYF
>-|TRBV6-5|TRBJ1-1|-
TGTGCCGGTTCACCAGGGTTGAACACTGAAGCTTTCTTT
CAGSPGLNTEAFF
>-|TRBV10-3|TRBJ1-1|TRBD1
TGTGCCATCAGTGAGTTAGGACAGGGGCATAACATGAACACTGAAGCTTTCTTT
CAISELGQGHNMNTEAFF
>-|TRBV6-6|TRBJ2-1|-
TGTGCCAGCAGTCGTCGTGGGAGCTCCTACAATGAGCAGTTCTTC
CASSRRGSSYNEQFF
>-|TRBV15|TRBJ2-1|TRBD2
TGTGCCACCAGCAGAGCCGGGACTAGCGGCCGCTACAATGAGCAGTTCTTC
CATSRAGTSGRYNEQFF